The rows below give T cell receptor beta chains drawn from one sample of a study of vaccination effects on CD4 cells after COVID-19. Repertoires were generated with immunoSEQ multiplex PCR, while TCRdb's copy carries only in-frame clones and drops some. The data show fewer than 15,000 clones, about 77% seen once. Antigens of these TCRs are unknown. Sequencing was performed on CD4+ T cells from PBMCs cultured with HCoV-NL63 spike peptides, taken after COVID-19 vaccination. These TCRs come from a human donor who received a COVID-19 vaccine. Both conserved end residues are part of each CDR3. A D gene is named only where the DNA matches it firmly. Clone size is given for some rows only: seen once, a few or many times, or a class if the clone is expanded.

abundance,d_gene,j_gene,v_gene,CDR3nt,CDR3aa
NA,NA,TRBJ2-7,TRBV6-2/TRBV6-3,TGTGCCAGCAGCCAGAGGGGGGGTTCCTACGAGCAGTACTTC,CASSQRGGSYEQYF
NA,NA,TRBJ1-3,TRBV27,TGTGCCAGCAGTTCCCTCACATCTATCTCTGGAAACACCATATATTTT,CASSSLTSISGNTIYF
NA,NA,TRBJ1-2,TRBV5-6,TGTGCCAGCAGCTTGAGGATTGTTGATGGCTACACCTTC,CASSLRIVDGYTF
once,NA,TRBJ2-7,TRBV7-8,TGTGCCAGCAGCTTATCGGGCAGGGCGTCCTACGAGCAGTACTTC,CASSLSGRASYEQYF
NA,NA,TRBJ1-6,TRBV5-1,TGCGCCAGCAGCTTGGGATTGGCAGATTCACCCCTCCACTTT,CASSLGLADSPLHF
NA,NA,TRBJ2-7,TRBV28,TGTGCCAGCACCCTTTGGGCAGGGGGGACCTACGAGCAGTACTTC,CASTLWAGGTYEQYF
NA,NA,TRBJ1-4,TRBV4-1,TGCGCCAGCAGCCAACAAGGGAGGTTAAATGAAAAACTGTTTTTT,CASSQQGRLNEKLFF
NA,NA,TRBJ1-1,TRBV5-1,TGCGCCAGCAGCTTGGCAACAGGGTCTATGGGTGAAGCTTTCTTT,CASSLATGSMGEAFF
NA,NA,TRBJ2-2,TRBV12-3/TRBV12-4,TGTGCCAGCCTGTTAGGGACCGGGGAGCTGTTTTTT,CASLLGTGELFF
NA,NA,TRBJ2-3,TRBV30,TGTGCCTGGGGAACCTTCACAGATACGCAGTATTTT,CAWGTFTDTQYF